The rows below give T cell receptor beta chains drawn from one sample of a study of blood T cell repertoires in COVID-19. Libraries were prepared by immunoSEQ multiplex PCR; TCRdb keeps only in-frame clonotypes and omits some of them. The data contain approximately 190,000 clones, 80% of them singletons. The material sequenced was peripheral blood. These receptors came from a man aged 55-75 years with acute or convalescent COVID-19. CDR3s include the opening cysteine and the closing phenylalanine or tryptophan. D genes are given only for firm matches. Only part of the rows carry a size: once, few, many, or a class if the clone is expanded.

J: TRBJ1-2
size: NA
D: NA
V: TRBV4-3
CDR3: CASSQTRGGNYGYTF
DNA: TGCGCCAGCAGCCAGACAAGGGGGGGGAACTATGGCTACACCTTC

J: TRBJ2-7
size: NA
D: TRBD2
V: TRBV9
CDR3: CASSGTSGAYEQYF
DNA: TGTGCCAGCAGCGGGACTAGCGGAGCCTACGAGCAGTACTTC

J: TRBJ1-1
size: few
D: TRBD1
V: TRBV19
CDR3: CASRRRNRGPTEAFF
DNA: TGTGCCAGTAGGAGGAGGAACAGGGGGCCCACTGAAGCTTTCTTT

J: TRBJ1-1
size: few
D: NA
V: TRBV12-5
CDR3: CASGLGGGNTEAFF
DNA: TGTGCTAGTGGCCTGGGAGGGGGGAACACTGAAGCTTTCTTT

J: TRBJ2-7
size: NA
D: TRBD1
V: TRBV3-1/TRBV3-2
CDR3: CASSLGGQGFYEQYF
DNA: TGTGCCAGCAGCCTTGGGGGACAGGGGTTCTACGAGCAGTACTTC

J: TRBJ2-3
size: NA
D: TRBD1
V: TRBV19
CDR3: CASSIPGQGQTTDTQYF
DNA: TGTGCCAGTAGTATCCCCGGACAGGGCCAAACCACAGATACGCAGTATTTT

J: TRBJ2-7
size: once
D: TRBD2
V: TRBV9
CDR3: CASSAGGRGEQYF
DNA: TGTGCCAGCAGCGCTGGCGGGAGAGGCGAGCAGTACTTC

J: TRBJ2-7
size: NA
D: TRBD1
V: TRBV29-1
CDR3: CSVGQGRLYEQYF
DNA: TGCAGCGTGGGACAGGGGAGATTATACGAGCAGTACTTC

J: TRBJ2-5
size: NA
D: NA
V: TRBV30
CDR3: CAWNGRGAQETQYF
DNA: TGTGCCTGGAACGGGAGAGGGGCCCAAGAGACCCAGTACTTC

J: TRBJ1-2
size: NA
D: TRBD1
V: TRBV19
CDR3: CASSATGQSPNYGYTF
DNA: TGTGCCAGTAGTGCTACGGGACAGAGTCCTAACTATGGCTACACCTTC

J: TRBJ2-3
size: NA
D: TRBD2
V: TRBV2
CDR3: CASTREGNTQYF
DNA: TGTGCCAGCACCCGGGAGGGCAATACGCAGTATTTT

J: TRBJ1-6
size: NA
D: NA
V: TRBV7-2
CDR3: CASSLGAAGGGRSPLHF
DNA: TGTGCCAGCAGCTTAGGGGCCGCTGGGGGCGGTCGATCACCCCTCCACTTT

J: TRBJ2-2
size: NA
D: NA
V: TRBV9
CDR3: CASSVGEGNTGELFF
DNA: TGTGCCAGCAGCGTAGGTGAGGGTAACACCGGGGAGCTGTTTTTT

J: TRBJ2-1
size: NA
D: NA
V: TRBV24-1
CDR3: CATSDQGTGENEQFF
DNA: TGTGCCACCAGTGATCAAGGGACTGGGGAAAATGAGCAGTTCTTC

J: TRBJ1-2
size: NA
D: TRBD1
V: TRBV4-1
CDR3: CASSQPRTGSLYGYTF
DNA: TGCGCCAGCAGCCAACCCCGGACAGGTTCTCTCTATGGCTACACCTTC

J: TRBJ1-2
size: NA
D: TRBD1
V: TRBV13
CDR3: CASSLIARQGRGYGYTF
DNA: TGTGCCAGCAGCTTAATTGCCCGACAGGGTAGGGGGTATGGCTACACCTTC

J: TRBJ1-4
size: NA
D: NA
V: TRBV15
CDR3: CATSRDRTGSPTNEKLFF
DNA: TGTGCCACCAGCAGAGATCGTACAGGGTCGCCAACTAATGAAAAACTGTTTTTT

J: TRBJ2-3
size: NA
D: TRBD2
V: TRBV7-2
CDR3: CASSPRLAGGTDTQYF
DNA: TGTGCCAGCAGCCCCCGGCTAGCGGGGGGTACAGATACGCAGTATTTT

J: TRBJ1-3
size: NA
D: NA
V: TRBV4-2
CDR3: CASSQDKTGNTIYF
DNA: TGTGCCAGCAGCCAAGATAAGACAGGAAACACCATATATTTT

J: TRBJ1-1
size: NA
D: TRBD1
V: TRBV9
CDR3: CASSVVGQGMIGAFF
DNA: TGTGCCAGCAGCGTAGTAGGACAGGGGATGATCGGAGCTTTCTTT

J: TRBJ1-1
size: NA
D: NA
V: TRBV5-1
CDR3: CASALQRSTKAFF
DNA: TGCGCCAGCGCATTACAAAGAAGCACTAAAGCTTTCTTT

J: TRBJ1-1
size: NA
D: NA
V: TRBV7-9
CDR3: CASSSLSGMNTEAFF
DNA: TGTGCCAGCAGCTCCCTCAGCGGCATGAACACTGAAGCTTTCTTT

J: TRBJ1-5
size: NA
D: NA
V: TRBV19
CDR3: CASSIRRAVHSRYSNQPQHF
DNA: TGTGCCAGTAGTATAAGGAGGGCCGTCCACTCGAGATATAGCAATCAGCCCCAGCATTTT

J: TRBJ2-7
size: NA
D: TRBD2
V: TRBV27
CDR3: CASRTLAGETYEQYF
DNA: TGTGCCAGCCGGACCTTAGCGGGAGAGACCTACGAGCAGTACTTC

J: TRBJ2-5
size: NA
D: TRBD2
V: TRBV19
CDR3: CASSLLAGVGETQYF
DNA: TGTGCCAGTAGTCTACTAGCGGGAGTAGGTGAGACCCAGTACTTC

J: TRBJ2-1
size: NA
D: TRBD2
V: TRBV19
CDR3: CASSIDLSGGSREQFF
DNA: TGTGCCAGTAGTATAGATCTTAGCGGGGGCTCCAGGGAGCAGTTCTTC